The next 14 T cell receptor beta chains were all read from a single sample in a study of identical twins. TCRdb analysed the 5' RACE reads with MiXCR anew, one entry per CDR3 protein. The table shows 400,000 to 650,000 distinct CDR3 sequences, with 22% occurring only once. This same sample was also taken into another study, of T cells expressing NK-cell markers.

The specimen was CD4+ T cells sorted from blood. These receptors were collected from a woman aged 18-29 years in good health.

At least ten counts were recorded for this clonotype. The chain joins TRBV6-5 to TRBJ1-6, with D perhaps TRBD1 (6 bases). The germline V and J ends were trimmed by 2 bases and 10 bases, with 9 bases remaining between them. CDR3 length: 13 amino acids. Per the germline V gene, CDR1 is MNHEY and CDR2 is SVGAGI. The CDR3 DNA sequence: TGTGCCAGCAGTTACGGGGGGCACTCACCCCTCCACTTT. Translating it yields CASSYGGHSPLHF.

The chain links TRBV10-3 to TRBJ1-1, with a possible D match to TRBD1 (5 bases). The CDR3 totals 15 residues. V was cut by 6 bases and J by 4 bases, with 18 bases left in between. Germline V gene data show CDR1 as ENHRY and CDR2 as SYGVKD. The CDR3 coding sequence is TGTGCCATCAGGCCGCGTCCCAGGGTCGGCACTGAAGCTTTCTTT. Translated, it gives CAIRPRPRVGTEAFF.

This chain joins TRBV20-1 and TRBJ2-3; D gene unclear. CDR1 and CDR2 (germline): DFQATT, SNEGSKA (reference sequence). The CDR3 spans 12 residues. The CDR3 nucleotides read TGCATGGCGAGTTTCGGCACAGATACGCAGTATTTT. This sequence encodes CMASFGTDTQYF.

This clonotype was detected many times. The chain is built from TRBV5-1 and TRBJ2-5; 13 nucleotides align to TRBD2. The V and J ends lost 4 bases and 2 bases, in that order; junction bases with no gene match: 5. The CDR3 runs to 16 residues. Germline CDR1 SGHRS, CDR2 YFSETQ. The CDR3 region is CASSRGTSGKQETQYF. The CDR3 nucleotides read TGCGCCAGCAGCCGGGGGACTAGCGGGAAACAAGAGACCCAGTACTTC.

This clonotype occurred many times. The CDR3 here is CATSREDRDTGELFF. The CDR3 DNA reads as TGTGCCACCAGCAGAGAGGACAGGGACACCGGGGAGCTGTTTTTT. The rearrangement uses TRBV15 and TRBJ2-2; 8 nucleotides align to TRBD1. CDR3 length equals 15 residues. The germline V gene has CDR1 LNHNV and CDR2 YYDKDF (reference sequence). J was trimmed by 3 bases and V by 0 bases; bases with no gene match: 0.

A few counts support this clonotype. The J gene is TRBJ2-6, the V gene TRBV10-3; no reliable D call. Germline-derived CDR1 and CDR2 are ENHRY and SYGVKD. The CDR3 has 13 amino acids. The V end was cut by 8 bases, the J end by 0 bases, with 5 bases between. The CDR3 DNA is TGTGCCATCTTAAGCTCTGGGGCCAACGTCCTGACTTTC. This sequence encodes CAILSSGANVLTF.

This clonotype was counted a few times. The V and J genes are TRBV5-5 and TRBJ1-2; perhaps TRBD1 as D (6 bases). Trimming took off 6 bases at V and 8 bases at J, with 23 bases between the two ends. The CDR3 runs to 15 residues. Germline loops: CDR1 SGHKS, CDR2 YYEKEE (reference sequence). The CDR3 protein is CASTTTQTGTGGYTF. The DNA of the CDR3 is TGTGCCAGCACCACCACTCAGACAGGAACCGGAGGCTACACCTTC. The full variable domain, completed using reference TRBV5-5 and TRBJ1-2, is DAGVTQSPTHLIKTRGQQVTLRCSPISGHKSVSWYQQVLGQGPQFIFQYYEKEERGRGNFPDRFSARQFPNYSSELNVNALLLGDSALYLCASTTTQTGTGGYTFGSGTRLTVV.

V usage is TRBV20-1 and J usage is TRBJ2-7; D unclear. Trimming removed 5 bases from V and 2 bases from J, with 7 bases in between. Germline V gene data show CDR1 as DFQATT and CDR2 as SNEGSKA (reference sequence). The CDR3 is 11 amino acids. This chain's CDR3 is CSAADAYEQYF. The CDR3 coding sequence is TGCAGTGCTGCGGACGCCTACGAGCAGTACTTC.

A few counts support this clonotype. This chain joins TRBV5-1 and TRBJ2-1; 12 nucleotides line up with TRBD2. This CDR3 has 16 amino acids. Germline V gene data show CDR1 as SGHRS and CDR2 as YFSETQ. The junction had 8 bases not matched to a gene; V was cut back by 1 base and J by 9 bases. CDR3 protein: CASSLTTSGGYVEQFF. The DNA for the CDR3 is TGCGCCAGCAGCTTGACCACTAGCGGGGGGTATGTTGAGCAGTTCTTC.

The gene calls are TRBV20-1 and TRBJ2-3; no reliable D call. Trimming stripped 0 bases from V and 2 bases from J, with 15 bases between. Germline V gene sequence: CDR1 DFQATT, CDR2 SNEGSKA (reference sequence). CDR3 size: 16 residues. The CDR3 sequence is CSARDPGRDSTDTQYF. CDR3 nucleotides: TGCAGTGCTAGAGATCCCGGACGAGACTCCACAGATACGCAGTATTTT.

The chain joins TRBV10-3 to TRBJ1-5; D may be TRBD1 (5 bases). Germline CDR1 and CDR2: ENHRY and SYGVKD. The V and J ends lost 8 bases and 4 bases respectively, with 24 bases between them. This CDR3 comprises 17 residues. The chain's CDR3 is CAILNRPGRMGNQPQHF. CDR3 DNA sequence: TGTGCCATCTTAAATCGGCCAGGGAGGATGGGAAATCAGCCCCAGCATTTT.

There are a few counts of this clonotype. The rearrangement joins TRBV12-3 or TRBV12-4 to TRBJ1-2; no reliable D call. The V and J ends lost 4 bases and 4 bases respectively, with 7 bases between them. This CDR3 is 12 amino acids long. CDR3 DNA: TGTGCCAGCAGTTACGTCCTCTATGGCTACACCTTC. It translates to CASSYVLYGYTF.

This clonotype was counted between two and nine times. The chain joins TRBV5-1 to TRBJ2-1; 7 bases are shared with TRBD2. In germline, CDR1 is SGHRS, CDR2 YFSETQ. The CDR3 sequence is 15 residues long. V shed 3 bases and J 4 bases; nucleotides not matched to a gene: 7. The CDR3 reads CASSSKRGYYNEQFF. The CDR3 nucleotides read TGCGCCAGCAGCTCGAAGCGGGGCTATTACAATGAGCAGTTCTTC.

The V call is TRBV3-1, the J call TRBJ1-6, with D perhaps matching TRBD1 (5 bases). The V gene's germline CDR1 is LGHDT and CDR2 YNNKEL (reference sequence). With 8 bases removed from V and 7 bases from J, the gap between germline ends came to 12 bases. This CDR3 comprises 13 residues. The CDR3 nucleotides read TGTGCCAGCCGGGGGGTTCTGAATTCACCCCTCCACTTT. This gives the protein CASRGVLNSPLHF.